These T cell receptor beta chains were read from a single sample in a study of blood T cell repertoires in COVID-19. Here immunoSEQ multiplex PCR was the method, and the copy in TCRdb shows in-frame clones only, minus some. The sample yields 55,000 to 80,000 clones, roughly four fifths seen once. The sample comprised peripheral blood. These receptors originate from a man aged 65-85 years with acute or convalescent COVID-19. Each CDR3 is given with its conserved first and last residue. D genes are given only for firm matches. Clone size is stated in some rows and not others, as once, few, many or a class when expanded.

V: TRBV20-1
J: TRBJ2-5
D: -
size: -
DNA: TGCAGTGCTAGACCCGAGGAGACCCAGTACTTC
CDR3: CSARPEETQYF

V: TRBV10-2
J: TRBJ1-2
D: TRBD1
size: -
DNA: TGCGCCAGCAGTGACGGGACAGGGGTTCATGGCTACACCTTC
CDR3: CASSDGTGVHGYTF

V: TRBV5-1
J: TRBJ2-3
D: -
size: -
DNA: TGCGCCAGCAGCTTGTTAGGGGCTGGAGATACGCAGTATTTT
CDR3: CASSLLGAGDTQYF

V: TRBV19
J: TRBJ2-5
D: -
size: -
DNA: TGTGCCAGTAGTCCCCGGGGGGAGACCCAGTACTTC
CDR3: CASSPRGETQYF

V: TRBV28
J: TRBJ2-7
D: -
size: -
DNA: TGTGCCAGCAGTTTAGGAGGGTTCAACGAGCAGTACTTC
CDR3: CASSLGGFNEQYF

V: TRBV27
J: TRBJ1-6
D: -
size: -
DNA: TGTGCCAGCAAGGAGGGATACGGTTCACCCCTCCACTTT
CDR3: CASKEGYGSPLHF

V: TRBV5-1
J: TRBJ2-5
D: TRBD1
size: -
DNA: TGCGCCAGCAGCGGACAGGGGGGAGAGACCCAGTACTTC
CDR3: CASSGQGGETQYF

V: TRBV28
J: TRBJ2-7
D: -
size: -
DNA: TGTGCCAGCAGTTACAGGGTCCACGAGCAGTACTTC
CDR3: CASSYRVHEQYF

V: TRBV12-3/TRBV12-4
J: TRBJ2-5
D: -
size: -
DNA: TGTGCCAGCAGTTTCGGAGAGTGGGAGACCCAGTACTTC
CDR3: CASSFGEWETQYF

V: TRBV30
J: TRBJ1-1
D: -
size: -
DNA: TGTGCCTGGAGTGAAACAGGGGAAGCTTTCTTT
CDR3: CAWSETGEAFF

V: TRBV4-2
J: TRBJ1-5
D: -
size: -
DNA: TGTGCCAGCAGCCGGGTAGGAGGCGATCAGCCCCAGCATTTT
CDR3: CASSRVGGDQPQHF

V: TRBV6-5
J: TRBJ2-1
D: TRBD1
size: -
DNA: TGTGCCAGCAGTTTCCGGGACAGGGGGTTCAATGAGCAGTTCTTC
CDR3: CASSFRDRGFNEQFF

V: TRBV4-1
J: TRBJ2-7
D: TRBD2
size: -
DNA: TGCGCCAGCAGCCAAGTGGGAGGGCCCTCCTACGAGCAGTACTTC
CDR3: CASSQVGGPSYEQYF

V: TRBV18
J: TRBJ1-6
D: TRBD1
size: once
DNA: TGTGCCAGCTCAGCAGACAGGGGGAGCTCACCCCTCCACTTT
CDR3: CASSADRGSSPLHF

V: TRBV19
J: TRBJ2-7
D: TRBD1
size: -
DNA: TGTGCCAGTAGTATAGGACAGGGGGCCCACGAGCAGTACTTC
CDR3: CASSIGQGAHEQYF

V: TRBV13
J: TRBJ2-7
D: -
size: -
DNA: TGTGCCAGCAGCTTAGGCATCAGGGTCCCCTACGAGCAGTACTTC
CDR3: CASSLGIRVPYEQYF

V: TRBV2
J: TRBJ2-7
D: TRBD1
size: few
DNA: TGTGCCAGCAGGTCGGGACAGGGTCGTGCCGAGCAGTACTTC
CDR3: CASRSGQGRAEQYF

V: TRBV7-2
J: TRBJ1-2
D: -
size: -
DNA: TGTGCCAGCAGCTTAGGCAGAACTAACTATGGCTACACCTTC
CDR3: CASSLGRTNYGYTF

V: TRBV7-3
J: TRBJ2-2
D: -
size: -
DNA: TGTGCCAGTTCCATCACCGGGGAGCTGTTTTTT
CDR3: CASSITGELFF

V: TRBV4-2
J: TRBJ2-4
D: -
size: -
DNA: TGTGCCAGCAGGGGACTCACAGAAAACATTCAGTACTTC
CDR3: CASRGLTENIQYF

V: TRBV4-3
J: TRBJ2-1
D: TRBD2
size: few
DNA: TGCGCCAGCAGCCAAGGACTAGCGGGAGGGTATGAGCAGTTCTTC
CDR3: CASSQGLAGGYEQFF

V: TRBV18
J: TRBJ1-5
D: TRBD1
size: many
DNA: TGTGCCAGCTCACCGGGACAGAACAATCAGCCCCAGCATTTT
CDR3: CASSPGQNNQPQHF

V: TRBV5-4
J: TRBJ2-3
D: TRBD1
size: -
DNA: TGTGCCAGCAGAGGACAGGGCACAGATACGCAGTATTTT
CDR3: CASRGQGTDTQYF

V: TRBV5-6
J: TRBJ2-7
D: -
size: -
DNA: TGTGCCAGCAGCTGGGAGGCTAGCGTAGTCTACGAGCAGTACTTC
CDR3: CASSWEASVVYEQYF

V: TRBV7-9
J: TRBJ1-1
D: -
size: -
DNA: TGTGCCAGCAGCTTGGCGACACCTCGGGGCACTGAAGCTTTCTTT
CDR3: CASSLATPRGTEAFF

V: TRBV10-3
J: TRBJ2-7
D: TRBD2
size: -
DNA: TGTGCCATCAGTGACACTAGCGGGAGTTCTTACGAGCAGTACTTC
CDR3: CAISDTSGSSYEQYF

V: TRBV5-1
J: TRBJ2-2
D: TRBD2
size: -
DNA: TGCGCCAGCAGCTTGAGGGCAGCAGCGGGAGTCGCCGGGGAGCTGTTTTTT
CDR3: CASSLRAAAGVAGELFF

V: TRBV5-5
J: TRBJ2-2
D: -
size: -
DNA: TGTGCCAGCAGCTTGGATGGGGCCACCGGGGAGCTGTTTTTT
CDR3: CASSLDGATGELFF

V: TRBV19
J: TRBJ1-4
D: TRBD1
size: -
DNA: TGTGCCAGTAGTGTGACAGGGACTAATGAAAAACTGTTTTTT
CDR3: CASSVTGTNEKLFF

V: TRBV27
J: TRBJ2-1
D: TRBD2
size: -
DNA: TGTGCCAGCAGTTTATGGGGCGGGAGGGCCGACAATGAGCAGTTCTTC
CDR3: CASSLWGGRADNEQFF

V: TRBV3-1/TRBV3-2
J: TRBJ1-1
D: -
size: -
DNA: TGTGCCAGCAGCCAAATGTCCATTGGGGGGGCGAACACTGAAGCTTTCTTT
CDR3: CASSQMSIGGANTEAFF

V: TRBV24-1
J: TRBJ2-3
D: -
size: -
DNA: TGTGCCACCCAGGATAGCACAGATACGCAGTATTTT
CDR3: CATQDSTDTQYF

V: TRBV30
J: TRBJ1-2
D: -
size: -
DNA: TGTGCCTGGAATAATGTAGGGGCCGTTGGTGGCTACACCTTC
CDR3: CAWNNVGAVGGYTF

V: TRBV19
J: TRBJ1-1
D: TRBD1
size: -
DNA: TGTGCCAGTAGTAGGGGGACAGGGAACACTGAAGCTTTCTTT
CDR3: CASSRGTGNTEAFF

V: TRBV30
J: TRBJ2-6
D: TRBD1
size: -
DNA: TGTGCCTGGAGTGGTACAGGGGGCGCGGGGGCCAACGTCCTGACTTTC
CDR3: CAWSGTGGAGANVLTF

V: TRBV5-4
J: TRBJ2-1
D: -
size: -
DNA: TGTGCCAGCAGCTTGGCGGTCGGGGAGCAGTTCTTC
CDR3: CASSLAVGEQFF

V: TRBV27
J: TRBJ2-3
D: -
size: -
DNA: TGTGCCAGCAGTGAGGGAGGCCTCCAGGATACGCAGTATTTT
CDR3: CASSEGGLQDTQYF

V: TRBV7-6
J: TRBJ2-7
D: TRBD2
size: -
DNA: TGTGCCAGCAGCTTATCCGGACTAGCGGGGACCCCCTACGAGCAGTACTTC
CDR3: CASSLSGLAGTPYEQYF

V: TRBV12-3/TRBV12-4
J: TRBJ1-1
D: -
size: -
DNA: TGTGCCAGCAGTCCCACTACTCCCGAAGCTTTCTTT
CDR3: CASSPTTPEAFF

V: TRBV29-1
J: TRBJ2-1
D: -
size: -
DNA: TGCAGCGTTGGTTGGCAGGACAATGAGCAGTTCTTC
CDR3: CSVGWQDNEQFF